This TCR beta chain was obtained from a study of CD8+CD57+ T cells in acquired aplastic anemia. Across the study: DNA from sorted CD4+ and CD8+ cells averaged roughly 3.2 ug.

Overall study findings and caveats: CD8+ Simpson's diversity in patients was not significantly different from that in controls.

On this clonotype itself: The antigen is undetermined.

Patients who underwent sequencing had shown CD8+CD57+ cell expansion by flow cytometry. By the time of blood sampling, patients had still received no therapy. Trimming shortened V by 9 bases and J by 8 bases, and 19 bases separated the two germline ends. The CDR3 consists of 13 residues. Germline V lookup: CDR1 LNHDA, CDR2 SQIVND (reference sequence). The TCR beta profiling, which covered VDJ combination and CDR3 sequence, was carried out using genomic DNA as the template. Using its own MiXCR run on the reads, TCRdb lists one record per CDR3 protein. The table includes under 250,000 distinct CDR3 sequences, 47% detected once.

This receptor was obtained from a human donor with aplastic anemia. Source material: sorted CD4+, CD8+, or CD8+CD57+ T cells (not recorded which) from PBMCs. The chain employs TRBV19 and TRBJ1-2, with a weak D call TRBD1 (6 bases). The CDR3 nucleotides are TGTGCCAGCAGCGTTCCCAAGAGGGGGGGCTACACCTTC. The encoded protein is CASSVPKRGGYTF.